Reported below is one T cell receptor (beta chain). The entry originates in a study of blood T cell repertoires in COVID-19. Study-level information: Acute and convalescent COVID-19 specimens originated in the United States, Italy and Spain.

Authors' analysis steps: Counts of nucleated cells, estimated from reference gene primer amplification, were obtained. TCRdb's copy holds only in-frame clones and misses some; the assay was immunoSEQ multiplex PCR. V and J calls and clone size come straight from that table; D and trimming were deduced from the DNA. The data hold fewer than 200,000 clones, with around 83% observed a single time. V was shortened by 0 bases and J by 6 bases, with 8 bases between the two germline ends. CDR1 SGHDN and CDR2 FVKESK come from the germline V gene. This CDR3 is 13 amino acids long. The chain recombines TRBV14 with TRBJ1-2, with D possibly being TRBD1 (5 bases). The sequence came from a woman aged 70-85 years with COVID-19, enrolled during active disease. Sample: peripheral blood. The CDR3 DNA follows: TGTGCCAGCAGCCAAGACCTCAGGGATGGCTACACCTTC. Amino acids: CASSQDLRDGYTF.